Reported below is one T cell receptor beta chain. What it binds is unknown. This entry comes from a study of T cell responses to AZD1222 COVID-19 vaccine. Study-wide points: Nearly half of the spike-specific TCRs reportedly recognize variant regions that carry no mutations.

The length of the CDR3 is 14 residues. V gave up 3 bases and J gave up 5 bases, with 15 bases separating them. Germline V CDR1 and CDR2: SGDLS, YYNGEE. TCRdb's copy holds only in-frame clones and misses some; the assay was immunoSEQ multiplex PCR. Among roughly 180,000 clones, 80% to 90% were seen once, and the ten largest hold approximately 7.2%. Sequencing used peripheral blood, obtained on day 0 of AZD1222 vaccination. The receptor's source is an adult in good health. This chain links TRBV9 with TRBJ2-7; D uncertain. The CDR3 region has the DNA TGTGCCAGCAGCGGGTTTATTAAGGTCCACGAGCAGTACGTC. Translating gives CASSGFIKVHEQYV.